The rows below give T cell receptor beta chains drawn from one sample of a study of blood T cell repertoires in COVID-19. Profiling relied on immunoSEQ multiplex PCR, and the TCRdb table lists in-frame clones only, not all of them. The table includes roughly 100,000 clones, over 75% detected once. Source material: peripheral blood. These receptors all come from a human donor in a cohort sampled during active COVID-19. CDR3s include the opening cysteine and the closing phenylalanine or tryptophan. A D gene is named only where the DNA matches it firmly. Size tells how often a clone was seen (once, few, many) or the class of an expanded clone, and some rows leave it out.

V gene,D gene,J gene,CDR3 length,clone size,CDR3 DNA,CDR3 protein
TRBV4-1,.,TRBJ2-1,14,.,TGCGCCAGCAGCCAACTCACAGGGTCCAATGAGCAGTTCTTC,CASSQLTGSNEQFF
TRBV6-1,.,TRBJ2-4,12,.,TGTGCCAGCAGTGAAGTGCGAAACATTCAGTACTTC,CASSEVRNIQYF
TRBV21-1,.,TRBJ2-5,19,.,TGTGCCAGCAGCAAACAGGGGGTTAGGCTAGCGGGAGATCTGGAGACCCAGTACTTC,CASSKQGVRLAGDLETQYF
TRBV6-4,TRBD1,TRBJ1-2,17,.,TGTGCCAGCAGTGATGTACCCAGGGGGCAATTAGACTATGGCTACACCTTC,CASSDVPRGQLDYGYTF
TRBV6-1,.,TRBJ2-6,16,.,TGTGCCAGCAGTGTAACCAGGGTCTCTGGGGCCAACGTCCTGACTTTC,CASSVTRVSGANVLTF
TRBV11-2,TRBD1,TRBJ1-4,15,few,TGTGCCAGCAGCAGTAAGGACAGGGAGAATGAAAAACTGTTTTTT,CASSSKDRENEKLFF
TRBV13,TRBD1,TRBJ2-7,15,once,TGTGCCAGCAGCACCACCGGAAAAGGGGGCCGCGAGCAGTACTTC,CASSTTGKGGREQYF
TRBV2,.,TRBJ2-7,15,.,TGTGCCAGCAGTGCTGGGCTGGTTTTTTCCTACGAGCAGTACTTC,CASSAGLVFSYEQYF
TRBV6-5,TRBD1,TRBJ1-1,14,.,TGTGCCAGTAAACCGGGACAGGGAAACACTGAAGCTTTCTTT,CASKPGQGNTEAFF
TRBV19,.,TRBJ1-4,13,.,TGTGCCAGTCACGACAGGAGTAATGAAAAACTGTTTTTT,CASHDRSNEKLFF
TRBV24-1,TRBD1,TRBJ1-2,15,.,TGTGCCACCAGTGAAAGACAGGGGGCGCGGGATGGCTACACCTTC,CATSERQGARDGYTF
TRBV24-1,TRBD2,TRBJ2-5,17,.,TGTGCCACCAGTGACCCGACTAGCGGGAGAATCGGGGAGACCCAGTACTTC,CATSDPTSGRIGETQYF
TRBV28,TRBD1,TRBJ1-2,18,.,TGTGCCAGCACCCAACAGGGGGCCAGGGAAACGTTGTCCTATGGCTACACCTTC,CASTQQGARETLSYGYTF
TRBV5-4,.,TRBJ1-2,14,.,TGTGCCAGCAGCTTGACAGGGTGGGACTATGGCTACACCTTC,CASSLTGWDYGYTF
TRBV27,TRBD2,TRBJ2-3,16,.,TGTGCCAGCAGTTTATATTCAGCGGGGGGGCCGGATACGCAGTATTTT,CASSLYSAGGPDTQYF
TRBV7-6,TRBD1,TRBJ2-1,15,once,TGTGCCAGCAGGAGAGGGGACAGGGATGCAAATGAGCAGTTCTTC,CASRRGDRDANEQFF
TRBV24-1,TRBD2,TRBJ2-5,17,.,TGTGCCACCAGTGACCCCCCCCGGGGAGGGAACCAAGAGACCCAGTACTTC,CATSDPPRGGNQETQYF
TRBV7-2,TRBD1,TRBJ2-3,14,.,TGTGCCAGCAGCCCCGGACAGGGCCCAGATACGCAGTATTTT,CASSPGQGPDTQYF
TRBV7-8,.,TRBJ2-7,14,.,TGTGCCAGCAGCTTAGCCACGGGGGTTTACGAGCAGTACTTC,CASSLATGVYEQYF
TRBV5-6,TRBD1,TRBJ1-2,15,.,TGTGCCAGCAGCTTGGATCCGGGACAGGACTATGGCTACACCTTC,CASSLDPGQDYGYTF
TRBV10-1,TRBD2,TRBJ2-7,13,.,TGCGCCAGCAGCCCCAAGCGGGGTTACGAGCAGTACTTC,CASSPKRGYEQYF
TRBV2,.,TRBJ1-1,13,.,TGTGCCAGCAGTGTTGAACAGGGAAGTGGAGCTTTCTTT,CASSVEQGSGAFF
TRBV10-3,TRBD2,TRBJ2-5,18,.,TGTGCCATCAGTGAGTCTTCTGGCCTAGCGGGGCCTCGAGGGACCCAGTACTTC,CAISESSGLAGPRGTQYF
TRBV6-6,TRBD1,TRBJ1-3,14,few,TGTGCCAGCAGTTCCACAGGGGCGGGAAACACCATATATTTT,CASSSTGAGNTIYF
TRBV10-3,.,TRBJ2-2,16,.,TGTGCCATCAGTGAGTCACCTCAACCCGAGACCGGGGAGCTGTTTTTT,CAISESPQPETGELFF
TRBV6-5,TRBD1,TRBJ2-7,15,.,TGTGCCAGCAGTCGAGGCGGGGACAGGGTCTACGAGCAGTACTTC,CASSRGGDRVYEQYF
TRBV5-1,TRBD1,TRBJ1-3,16,.,TGCGCCAGCAGCTTTTCTGGGGACAGCTCTGGAAACACCATATATTTT,CASSFSGDSSGNTIYF
TRBV28,.,TRBJ2-7,14,large,TGTGCCAGCAGTTCTACGGGAGACCCCTACGAGCAGTACTTC,CASSSTGDPYEQYF
TRBV7-8,TRBD2,TRBJ2-2,17,.,TGTGCCAGCAGCTTAGAATCGGCGGGAGTAATTACCGGGGAGCTGTTTTTT,CASSLESAGVITGELFF
TRBV3-1/TRBV3-2,TRBD1,TRBJ2-6,18,.,TGTGCCAGCAGCCAATACCGGGACAGCGGATCTGGGGCCAACGTCCTGACTTTC,CASSQYRDSGSGANVLTF
TRBV5-6,TRBD1,TRBJ2-3,16,few,TGTGCCAGCAGCCCCACAGGGGAATTTAGCACAGATACGCAGTATTTT,CASSPTGEFSTDTQYF
TRBV30,TRBD1,TRBJ1-5,13,few,TGTGCCTGGGCCTACCAGGGGGATCAGCCCCAGCATTTT,CAWAYQGDQPQHF
TRBV6-5,.,TRBJ1-2,15,.,TGTGCCAGCAGGTCGACAAATCAGGGGAACTATGGCTACACCTTC,CASRSTNQGNYGYTF
TRBV7-2,.,TRBJ2-1,15,.,TGTGCCAGCAGCTTAGGGTGGAGCTGGGGGGATGAGCAGTTCTTC,CASSLGWSWGDEQFF
TRBV5-1,.,TRBJ1-2,15,.,TGCGCCAGCAGCTTGGAAGGTCGGGGGGGCTATGGCTACACCTTC,CASSLEGRGGYGYTF
TRBV5-4,TRBD2,TRBJ2-3,18,.,TGTGCCAGCAGCATACCCTCGGAAGGGACTAGCGGGGGGCGAGGGCAGTATTTT,CASSIPSEGTSGGRGQYF
TRBV6-5,TRBD2,TRBJ2-2,15,.,TGTGCCAGCAGAATTAGCGGGGGTAACACCGGGGAGCTGTTTTTT,CASRISGGNTGELFF
TRBV6-2/TRBV6-3,TRBD2,TRBJ2-5,18,.,TGTGCCAGCAGTGCCGCGGCGGGGGTAGCGCGATCCCAAGAGACCCAGTACTTC,CASSAAAGVARSQETQYF
TRBV5-1,TRBD2,TRBJ2-1,16,.,TGCGCCAGCAGCCAGACTAGCGGACCCACTTACAATGAGCAGTTCTTC,CASSQTSGPTYNEQFF
TRBV6-7,.,TRBJ2-1,16,.,TGTGCCAGCAGTCAACCGCACCGGGGGAACAACAATGAGCAGTTCTTC,CASSQPHRGNNNEQFF
TRBV5-8,.,TRBJ1-2,14,.,TGTGCCAGCAGCTTGGAGGCCAGGGCCTATGGCTACACCTTC,CASSLEARAYGYTF
TRBV6-5,TRBD1,TRBJ2-7,14,.,TGTGCCAGCAGTTACGGGACAGCGGCCTACGAGCAGTACTTC,CASSYGTAAYEQYF